This entry features one T cell receptor beta chain sequence. This record belongs to a study of blood T cell repertoires in COVID-19. The wider study: The analysed material was cDNA or gDNA that came from T cells, B-cell-depleted T cells, or PBMCs.

The V segment lost 5 bases and the J segment 6 bases; nucleotides outside the gene matches: 5. This CDR3 is 15 amino acids long. The germline V gene encodes CDR1 SEHNR and CDR2 FQNEAQ (reference sequence). The protocol was immunoSEQ multiplex PCR, while the TCRdb copy is restricted to in-frame clones and leaves out a portion. The sample has about 190,000 clones, around 80% seen once. The receptor comes from a human donor in a cohort sampled during active COVID-19. The chain links TRBV7-9 to TRBJ1-6, with 9 bases lining up with TRBD1. Sequenced material: peripheral blood. CDR3 loop: CASSRGTGSNSPLHF. DNA for the CDR3: TGTGCCAGCAGCCGAGGGACAGGGAGTAATTCACCCCTCCACTTT.